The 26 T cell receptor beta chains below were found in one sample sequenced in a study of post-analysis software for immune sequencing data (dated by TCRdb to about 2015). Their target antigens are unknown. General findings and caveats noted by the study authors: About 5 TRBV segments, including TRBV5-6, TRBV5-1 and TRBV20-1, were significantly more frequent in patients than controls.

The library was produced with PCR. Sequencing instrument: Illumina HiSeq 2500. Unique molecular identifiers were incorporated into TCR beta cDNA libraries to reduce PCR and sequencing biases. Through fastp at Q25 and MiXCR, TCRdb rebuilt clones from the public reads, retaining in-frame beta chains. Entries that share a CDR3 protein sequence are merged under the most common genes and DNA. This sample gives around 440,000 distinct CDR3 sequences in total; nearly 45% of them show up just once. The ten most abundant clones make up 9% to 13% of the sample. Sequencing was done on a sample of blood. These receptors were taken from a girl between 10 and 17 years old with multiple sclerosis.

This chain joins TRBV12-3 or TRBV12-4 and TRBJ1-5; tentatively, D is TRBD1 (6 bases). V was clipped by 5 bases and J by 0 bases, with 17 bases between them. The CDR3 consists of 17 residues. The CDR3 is CASSHKTGSYSNQPQHF. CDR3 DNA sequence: TGTGCCAGCAGTCATAAGACAGGTAGTTATAGCAATCAGCCCCAGCATTTT.

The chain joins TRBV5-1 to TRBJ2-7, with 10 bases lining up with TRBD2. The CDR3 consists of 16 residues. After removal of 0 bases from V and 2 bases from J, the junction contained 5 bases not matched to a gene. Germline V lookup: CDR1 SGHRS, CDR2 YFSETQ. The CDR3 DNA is TGCGCCAGCAGCTTGGCACTAGCGGGACCCACCTACGAGCAGTACTTC. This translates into CASSLALAGPTYEQYF.

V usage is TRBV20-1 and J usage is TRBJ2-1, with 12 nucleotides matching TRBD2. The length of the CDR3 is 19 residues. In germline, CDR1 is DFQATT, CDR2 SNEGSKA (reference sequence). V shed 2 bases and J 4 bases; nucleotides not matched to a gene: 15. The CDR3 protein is CSARPPLAGGPRDYNEQFF. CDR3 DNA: TGCAGTGCTAGACCCCCTCTAGCGGGAGGGCCTCGTGATTACAATGAGCAGTTCTTC.

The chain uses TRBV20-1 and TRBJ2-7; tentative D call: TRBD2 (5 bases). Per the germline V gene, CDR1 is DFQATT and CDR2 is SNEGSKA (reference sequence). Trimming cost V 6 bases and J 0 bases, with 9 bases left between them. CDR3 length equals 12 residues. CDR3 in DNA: TGCAGTGCACCGGGATACTCCTACGAGCAGTACTTC. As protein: CSAPGYSYEQYF.

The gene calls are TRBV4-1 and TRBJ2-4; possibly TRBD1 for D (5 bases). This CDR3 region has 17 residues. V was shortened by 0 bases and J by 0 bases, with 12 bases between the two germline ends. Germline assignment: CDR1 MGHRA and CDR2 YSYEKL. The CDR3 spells CASSQDGAGLAKNIQYF. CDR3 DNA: TGCGCCAGCAGCCAAGATGGGGCAGGATTAGCCAAAAACATTCAGTACTTC.

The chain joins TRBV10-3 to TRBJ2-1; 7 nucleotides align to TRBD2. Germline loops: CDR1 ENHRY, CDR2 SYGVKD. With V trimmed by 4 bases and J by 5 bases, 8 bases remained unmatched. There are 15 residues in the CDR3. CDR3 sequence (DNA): TGTGCCATCAGTGGCGGGCTAGCGGTAAACAATGAGCAGTTCTTC. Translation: CAISGGLAVNNEQFF.

The chain's CDR3 is CASSPNTGVGYNEQFF. CDR3 DNA: TGTGCCAGCTCACCAAATACAGGGGTCGGGTACAATGAGCAGTTCTTC. V and J are TRBV18 and TRBJ2-1; 7 nucleotides line up with TRBD1. With 2 bases clipped from V and 4 bases from J, the junction kept 8 bases outside the gene matches. From germline, CDR1 is KGHSH and CDR2 LQKENI. This CDR3 comprises 16 residues.

In nucleotides, the CDR3 is TGCAGTGCTAAGTCGGGTGCTAGCGGGATGAACTCCTACAATGAGCAGTTCTTC. It encodes CSAKSGASGMNSYNEQFF. The chain has TRBV20-1 and TRBJ2-1; TRBD2 agrees at 9 bases. The CDR3 extends over 18 amino acids. CDR1 and CDR2 from the germline V gene are DFQATT and SNEGSKA (reference sequence). Trimming took 4 bases from V and 0 from J; bases not matched to a gene: 13.

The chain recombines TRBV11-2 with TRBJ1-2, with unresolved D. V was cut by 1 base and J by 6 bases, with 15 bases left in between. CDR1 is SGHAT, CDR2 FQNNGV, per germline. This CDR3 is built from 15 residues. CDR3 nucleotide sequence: TGTGCCAGCAGCTTAGTAGGCCAGTCCGGAAATGGCTACACCTTC. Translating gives CASSLVGQSGNGYTF.

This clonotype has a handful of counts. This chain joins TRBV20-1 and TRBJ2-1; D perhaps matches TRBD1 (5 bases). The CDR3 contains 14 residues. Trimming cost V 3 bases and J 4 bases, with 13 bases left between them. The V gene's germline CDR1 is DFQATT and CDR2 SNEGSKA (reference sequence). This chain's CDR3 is CSARGLDAYNEQFF. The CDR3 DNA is TGCAGTGCTAGGGGGCTAGACGCATACAATGAGCAGTTCTTC.

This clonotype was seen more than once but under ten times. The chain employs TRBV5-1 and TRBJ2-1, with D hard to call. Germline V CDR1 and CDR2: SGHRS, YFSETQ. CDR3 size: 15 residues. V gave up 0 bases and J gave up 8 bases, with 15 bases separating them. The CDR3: CASSLEGPGLHEQFF. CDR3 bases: TGCGCCAGCAGCTTGGAAGGTCCTGGCCTTCATGAGCAGTTCTTC. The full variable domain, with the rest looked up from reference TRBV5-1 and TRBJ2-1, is KAGVTQTPRYLIKTRGQQVTLSCSPISGHRSVSWYQQTPGQGLQFLFEYFSETQRNKGNFPGRFSGRQFSNSRSEMNVSTLELGDSALYLCASSLEGPGLHEQFFGPGTRLTVL.

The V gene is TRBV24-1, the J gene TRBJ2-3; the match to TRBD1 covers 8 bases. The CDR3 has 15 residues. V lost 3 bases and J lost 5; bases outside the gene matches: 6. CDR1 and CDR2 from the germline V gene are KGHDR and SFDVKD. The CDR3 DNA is TGTGCCACCAGTGATCCACGCAGGGGGCAAGATACGCAGTATTTT. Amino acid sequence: CATSDPRRGQDTQYF.

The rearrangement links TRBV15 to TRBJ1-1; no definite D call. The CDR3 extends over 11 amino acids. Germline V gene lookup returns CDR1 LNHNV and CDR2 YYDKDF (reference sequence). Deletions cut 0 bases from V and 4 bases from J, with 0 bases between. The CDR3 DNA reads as TGTGCCACCAGCAGAGACACTGAAGCTTTCTTT. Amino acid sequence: CATSRDTEAFF.

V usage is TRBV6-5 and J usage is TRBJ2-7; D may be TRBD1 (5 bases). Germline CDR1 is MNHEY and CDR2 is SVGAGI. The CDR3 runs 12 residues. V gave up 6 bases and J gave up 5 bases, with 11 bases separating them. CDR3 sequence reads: CASRDLGDEQYF. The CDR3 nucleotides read TGTGCCAGCAGGGACCTAGGGGACGAGCAGTACTTC.

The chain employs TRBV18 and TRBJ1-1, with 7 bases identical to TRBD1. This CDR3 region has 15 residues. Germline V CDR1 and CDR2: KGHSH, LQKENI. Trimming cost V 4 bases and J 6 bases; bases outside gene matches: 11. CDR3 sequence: CASSQRRGGESEAFF. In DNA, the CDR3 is TGTGCCAGCTCACAAAGGAGAGGGGGCGAGTCTGAAGCTTTCTTT.

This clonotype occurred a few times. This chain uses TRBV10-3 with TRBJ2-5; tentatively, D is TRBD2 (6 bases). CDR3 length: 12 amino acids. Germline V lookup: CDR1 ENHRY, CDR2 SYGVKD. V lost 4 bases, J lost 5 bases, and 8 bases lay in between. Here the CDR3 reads CAISGGGETQYF. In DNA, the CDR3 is TGTGCCATCAGTGGGGGAGGCGAGACCCAGTACTTC.

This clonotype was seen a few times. CDR3 region: CAISEEGQGYEQYF. CDR3 in DNA: TGTGCCATCAGTGAAGAGGGACAGGGCTACGAGCAGTACTTC. The chain carries TRBV10-3 and TRBJ2-7, with 9 bases lining up with TRBD1. V dropped 3 bases and J dropped 3; count of bases not matched to a gene: 3. The germline CDR1 and CDR2 sequences are ENHRY and SYGVKD. There are 14 residues in the CDR3.

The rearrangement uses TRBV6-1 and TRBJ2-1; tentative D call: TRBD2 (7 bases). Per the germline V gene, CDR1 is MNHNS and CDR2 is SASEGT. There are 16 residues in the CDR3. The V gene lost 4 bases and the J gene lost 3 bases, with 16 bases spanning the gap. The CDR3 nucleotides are TGTGCCAGCAGTGTATGGGGGCGGGAGTTCTACAATGAGCAGTTCTTC. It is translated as CASSVWGREFYNEQFF.

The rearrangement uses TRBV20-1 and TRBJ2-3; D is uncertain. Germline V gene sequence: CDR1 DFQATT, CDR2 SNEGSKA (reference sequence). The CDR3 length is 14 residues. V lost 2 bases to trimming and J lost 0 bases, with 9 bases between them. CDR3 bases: TGCAGTGCTAGATGGCTGGGTAGCACAGATACGCAGTATTTT. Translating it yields CSARWLGSTDTQYF.

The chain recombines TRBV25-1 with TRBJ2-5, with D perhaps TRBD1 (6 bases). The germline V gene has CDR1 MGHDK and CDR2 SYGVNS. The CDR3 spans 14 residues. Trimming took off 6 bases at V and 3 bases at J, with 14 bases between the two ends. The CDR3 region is CASRVGAGEETQYF. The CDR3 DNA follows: TGTGCCAGCAGGGTAGGGGCAGGGGAAGAGACCCAGTACTTC.

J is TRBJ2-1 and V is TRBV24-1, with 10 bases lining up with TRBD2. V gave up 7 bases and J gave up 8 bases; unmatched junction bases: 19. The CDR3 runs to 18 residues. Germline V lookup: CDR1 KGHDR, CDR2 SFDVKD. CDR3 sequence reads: CATRMGRASGRRGDEQFF. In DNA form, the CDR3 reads TGTGCCACCAGGATGGGTAGGGCTAGCGGGAGAAGGGGCGATGAGCAGTTCTTC.

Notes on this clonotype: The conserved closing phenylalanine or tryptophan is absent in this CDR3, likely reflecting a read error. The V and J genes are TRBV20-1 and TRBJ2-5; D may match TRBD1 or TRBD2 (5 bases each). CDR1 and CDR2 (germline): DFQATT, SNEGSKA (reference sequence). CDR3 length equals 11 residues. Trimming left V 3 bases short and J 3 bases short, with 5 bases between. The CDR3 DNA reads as TGCAGTGCTAGGGGGGAAGAGACCCAGTACTTA. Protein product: CSARGEETQYL.

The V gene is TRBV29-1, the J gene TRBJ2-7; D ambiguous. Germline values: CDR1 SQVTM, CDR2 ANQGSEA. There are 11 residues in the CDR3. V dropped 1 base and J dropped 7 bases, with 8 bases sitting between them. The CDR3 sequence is CSVEVVREQYF. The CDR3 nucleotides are TGCAGCGTTGAAGTAGTGCGTGAGCAGTACTTC.

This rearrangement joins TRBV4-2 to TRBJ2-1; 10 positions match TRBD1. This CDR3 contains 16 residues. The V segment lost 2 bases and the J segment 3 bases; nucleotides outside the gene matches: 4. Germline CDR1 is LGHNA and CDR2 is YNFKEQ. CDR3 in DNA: TGTGCCAGCAGCCAATCCGGGACAGGGGACTACAATGAGCAGTTCTTC. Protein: CASSQSGTGDYNEQFF.

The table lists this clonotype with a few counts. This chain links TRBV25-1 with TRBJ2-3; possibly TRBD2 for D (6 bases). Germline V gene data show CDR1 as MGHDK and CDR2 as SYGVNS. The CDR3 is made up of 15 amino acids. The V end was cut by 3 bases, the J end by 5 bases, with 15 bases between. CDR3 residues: CASSESAGTGDTQYF. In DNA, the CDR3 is TGTGCCAGCAGTGAGTCGGCGGGAACCGGAGATACGCAGTATTTT.

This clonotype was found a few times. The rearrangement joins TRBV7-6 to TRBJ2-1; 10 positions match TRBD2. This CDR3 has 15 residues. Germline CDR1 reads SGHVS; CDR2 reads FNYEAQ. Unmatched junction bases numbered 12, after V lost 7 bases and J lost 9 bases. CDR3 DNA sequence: TGTGCCAGCACCCCGAGAGAGCGGGAGGGATCTGAGCAGTTCTTC. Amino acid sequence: CASTPREREGSEQFF.